The 4 T cell receptor beta chains reported below all come from one sample, sequenced in a study of cytomegalovirus exposure and HLA in healthy donors. PCR primers comprised 60 Vbeta and 13 Jbeta primers. Here immunoSEQ multiplex PCR was the method, and the copy in TCRdb shows in-frame clones only, minus some. The sample contains over 85,000 clones, approximately 77% of which appear only once. The sequenced material came from PBMCs. These receptors were taken from a male donor in good health and CMV-seropositive.

The chain recombines TRBV7-6 with TRBJ2-1, with 12 bases aligning to TRBD2. The CDR3 runs 15 residues. The germline V gene has CDR1 SGHVS and CDR2 FNYEAQ. The V and J ends lost 5 bases and 4 bases, in that order; junction bases with no gene match: 3. The CDR3 DNA reads TGTGCCAGCAGCCGGACTAGCGGGATATACAATGAGCAGTTCTTC. Translating it yields CASSRTSGIYNEQFF.

This clone was detected a few times. The rearrangement uses TRBV19 and TRBJ2-1, with 13 bases that match TRBD2. Per germline, CDR1 LNHDA and CDR2 SQIVND (reference sequence). This CDR3 contains 19 residues. Trimming took 3 bases from V and 1 from J; bases not matched to a gene: 9. The CDR3 DNA reads TGTGCCAGTAGTATCTTCGGGACTAGCGGGACCGGATCCTACAATGAGCAGTTCTTC. It yields the protein CASSIFGTSGTGSYNEQFF.

The chain has TRBV10-3 and TRBJ1-2, with TRBD1 matching over 9 bases. The junction had 3 bases not matched to a gene; V was cut back by 10 bases and J by 0 bases. Germline V gene data show CDR1 as ENHRY and CDR2 as SYGVKD. The CDR3 is 13 residues long. The CDR3 DNA reads TGTGCCACCAGGACAGGGGCTAACTATGGCTACACCTTC. Protein: CATRTGANYGYTF.

The gene calls are TRBV18 and TRBJ2-5; no clear D. Deletions cut 6 bases from V and 4 bases from J, with 15 bases between. This CDR3 contains 14 residues. Germline V gene data show CDR1 as KGHSH and CDR2 as LQKENI. This CDR3 reads CASSPPSSGETQYF. CDR3 DNA: TGTGCCAGCTCCCCGCCTTCGAGTGGAGAGACCCAGTACTTC. Filled out from reference TRBV18 and TRBJ2-5, the complete variable domain reads NAGVMQNPRHLVRRRGQEARLRCSPMKGHSHVYWYRQLPEEGLKFMVYLQKENIIDESGMPKERFSAEFPKEGPSILRIQQVVRGDSAAYFCASSPPSSGETQYFGPGTRLLVL.